This section outlines one T cell receptor beta chain sequence together with its context. Its antigen is still unknown. This specimen belongs to a study of cytomegalovirus exposure and HLA in healthy donors. Study-wide points: HLA allele associations emerged for about 18,000 TCR beta sequences in a later analysis, at 0.05 false discovery rate. The only immune exposure information that was available was CMV serostatus.

The junction had 4 bases not matched to a gene; V was cut back by 2 bases and J by 6 bases. Germline V lookup: CDR1 WNHNN, CDR2 SYGVQD (reference sequence). This CDR3 has 15 residues. 60 Vbeta and 13 Jbeta primers were used in PCR. This table comes from immunoSEQ multiplex PCR, and its TCRdb copy is limited to in-frame clones, with some not included. The sample yields some 77,000 clones, about 80% seen once. V usage is TRBV10-1 and J usage is TRBJ2-1; the match to TRBD2 covers 10 bases. This sequence originates from a man between 50 and 59 years old in good health and CMV-seropositive. Sequenced: PBMCs. In nucleotides, the CDR3 is TGCGCCAGCAGTGAGAGGGCTAGCGGGAGCAATGAGCAGTTCTTC. Translating gives CASSERASGSNEQFF.